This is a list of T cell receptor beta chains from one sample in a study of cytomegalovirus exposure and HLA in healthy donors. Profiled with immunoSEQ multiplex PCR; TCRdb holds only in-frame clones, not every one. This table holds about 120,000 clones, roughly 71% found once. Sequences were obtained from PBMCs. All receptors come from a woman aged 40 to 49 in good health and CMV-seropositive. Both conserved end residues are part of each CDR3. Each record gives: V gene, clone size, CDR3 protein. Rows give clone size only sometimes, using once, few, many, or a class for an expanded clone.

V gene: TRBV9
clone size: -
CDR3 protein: CASSGLLGQATHYGYTF

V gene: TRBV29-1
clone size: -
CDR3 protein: CSVADRVGTNEKLFF

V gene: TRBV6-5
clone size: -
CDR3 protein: CASSYSTVYNSPLHF

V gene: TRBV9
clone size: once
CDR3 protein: CASSVQGTNYGYTF

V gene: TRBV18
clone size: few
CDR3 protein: CASSSINDREQPQHF

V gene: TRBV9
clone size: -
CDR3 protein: CASSFQGGLETQYF

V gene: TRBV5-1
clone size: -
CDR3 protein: CASSLARGGGTEAFF

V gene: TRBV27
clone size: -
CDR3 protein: CASSTSKNIQYF

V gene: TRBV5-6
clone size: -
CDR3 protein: CASSSRWAGVPETQYF

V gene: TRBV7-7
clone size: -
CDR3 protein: CASSSGTASGNTIYF